The 32 T cell receptor beta chains reported below all come from one sample, sequenced in a study of blood T cell repertoires in COVID-19. Clones were read by immunoSEQ multiplex PCR, and TCRdb kept only the in-frame ones, dropping some. In the table there are roughly 140,000 clones, 84% of which are singletons. Sequencing was carried out using peripheral blood. Receptor source: a woman aged 80 or older in a cohort sampled during active or convalescent COVID-19.

This chain links TRBV4-3 with TRBJ2-3, with TRBD1 identical over 7 bases. Germline CDR1 is LGHNA and CDR2 is YSLEER. CDR3 length: 16 residues. The ends lost 1 base at V and 2 bases at J; junction bases unmatched: 6. This CDR3 reads CASSQARQGYTDTQYF. CDR3 in DNA: TGCGCCAGCAGCCAAGCACGACAGGGCTACACAGATACGCAGTATTTT.

This chain links TRBV13 with TRBJ2-3; D may be TRBD1 (7 bases). CDR1 PRHDT and CDR2 FYEKMQ come from the germline V gene (reference sequence). Trimming shortened V by 5 bases and J by 1 base, and 10 bases separated the two germline ends. This CDR3 is 14 amino acids long. The CDR3 DNA reads TGTGCCAGCAGCACCAGGGGGGGCACAGATACGCAGTATTTT. This codes for CASSTRGGTDTQYF.

The chain combines TRBV30 with TRBJ1-2; D might be TRBD1 (6 bases). Trimming took off 0 bases at V and 8 bases at J, with 16 bases between the two ends. The CDR3 has 14 residues. Germline values: CDR1 GTSNPN, CDR2 SVGIG (reference sequence). CDR3 DNA sequence: TGTGCCTGGAGTGTAGGGCCCGGGACACGAGGCTACACCTTC. This sequence encodes CAWSVGPGTRGYTF.

The chain employs TRBV4-2 and TRBJ1-6; D is possibly TRBD1 (6 bases). The CDR3 loop spans 15 amino acids. Germline CDR1 reads LGHNA; CDR2 reads YNFKEQ. The V end was cut by 0 bases, the J end by 7 bases, with 10 bases between. The CDR3 DNA reads TGTGCCAGCAGCCAAGAGTGGACAGCCAATTCACCCCTCCACTTT. Encoded protein: CASSQEWTANSPLHF.

The chain couples TRBV5-1 to TRBJ2-3; 9 nucleotides line up with TRBD1. Germline CDR1 reads SGHRS; CDR2 reads YFSETQ. The CDR3 length is 15 residues. The V gene end was trimmed by 4 bases and the J gene end by 6 bases; junction bases not matched to a gene: 9. CDR3 protein: CASSGGTGPLDTQYF. CDR3 in DNA: TGCGCCAGCAGCGGCGGGACAGGGCCCTTGGATACGCAGTATTTT.

The chain employs TRBV5-8 and TRBJ2-3; D might be TRBD1 (5 bases). The CDR3 sequence is 14 residues long. The V and J ends lost 4 bases and 6 bases respectively, with 15 bases between them. Germline CDR1 and CDR2: SGHTS and YDEGEE. The CDR3 nucleotides are TGTGCCAGCAGCCGGGCCCAGGGATCGGATACGCAGTATTTT. Translated, it gives CASSRAQGSDTQYF.

This chain joins TRBV5-1 and TRBJ1-2; 7 bases are a match to TRBD1. Germline assignment: CDR1 SGHRS and CDR2 YFSETQ. J lost 4 bases, V lost 4 bases, and 13 bases had no gene match. CDR3 length: 16 amino acids. CDR3 sequence: CASSTQSRGPIYGYTF. The CDR3 DNA is TGCGCCAGCAGCACCCAGTCGAGGGGGCCGATCTATGGCTACACCTTC.

The V call is TRBV30, the J call TRBJ1-6, with unresolved D. Germline assignment: CDR1 GTSNPN and CDR2 SVGIG (reference sequence). CDR3 length: 14 residues. Trimming shortened V by 3 bases and J by 7 bases, and 13 bases separated the two germline ends. In nucleotides, the CDR3 is TGTGCCTGGAGGGTCAGGTTGTCGAATTCACCCCTCCACTTT. It encodes CAWRVRLSNSPLHF.

V and J are TRBV7-2 and TRBJ2-3, with D possibly TRBD1 on 6 matching bases. From germline, CDR1 is SGHTA and CDR2 FQGNSA. The CDR3 covers 16 residues. Trimming cost V 6 bases and J 2 bases, with 18 bases left between them. CDR3 DNA sequence: TGTGCCAGCAGGGGCCAGGGACAATCCCCCACAGATACGCAGTATTTT. Its translation is CASRGQGQSPTDTQYF.

The CDR3 spells CASSYTTGGRPTDTQYF. Here the CDR3 DNA reads TGTGCCAGCAGTTACACCACCGGGGGGCGGCCCACAGATACGCAGTATTTT. V is TRBV6-7 and J is TRBJ2-3; the D gene is possibly TRBD2 (7 bases). TRBV6-7 counts as an open reading frame of uncertain function. Trimming took 2 bases from V and 2 from J, leaving 17 bases between them. This CDR3 spans 17 amino acids.

The chain joins TRBV2 to TRBJ1-5, with D perhaps TRBD1 (5 bases). V shed 0 bases and J shed 2 bases, with 17 bases lying between them. The germline V gene encodes CDR1 SNHLY and CDR2 FYNNEI. The CDR3 covers 18 residues. The CDR3 DNA is TGTGCCAGCAGTGAAGCCCTGTCCGGAGGGGTGGGCAATCAGCCCCAGCATTTT. Residues: CASSEALSGGVGNQPQHF.

The chain links TRBV28 to TRBJ1-1; D perhaps matches TRBD1 (5 bases). Germline CDR1 reads MDHEN; CDR2 reads SYDVKM. The length of the CDR3 is 14 residues. V was shortened by 3 bases and J by 8 bases, with 16 bases between the two germline ends. Here the CDR3 DNA reads TGTGCCAGCAGTTTTCAGGGCCCTCAACAGGAAGCTTTCTTT. This gives the protein CASSFQGPQQEAFF.

This sequence joins TRBV2 and TRBJ1-4; 10 bases align to TRBD1. The CDR3 covers 14 residues. Per germline, CDR1 SNHLY and CDR2 FYNNEI. The V segment lost 6 bases and the J segment 8 bases; nucleotides outside the gene matches: 6. CDR3 loop: CASSARDRGEKLFF. Written as DNA, the CDR3 is TGTGCCAGCAGCGCACGGGACAGGGGCGAAAAACTGTTTTTT.

This chain uses TRBV30 with TRBJ2-1; D is perhaps TRBD2 (5 bases). V dropped 0 bases and J dropped 7 bases, with 13 bases sitting between them. Germline assignment: CDR1 GTSNPN and CDR2 SVGIG (reference sequence). The CDR3 spans 14 residues. The CDR3 sequence: CAWSVELVANEQFF. Written as DNA, the CDR3 is TGTGCCTGGAGTGTAGAACTAGTCGCTAATGAGCAGTTCTTC.

The chain joins TRBV12-5 to TRBJ1-2; D unresolved. V lost 0 bases and J 2 bases, leaving 13 bases between the germline ends. The CDR3 is made up of 16 amino acids. Germline V lookup: CDR1 LGHNT, CDR2 FRNRAP. The CDR3 sequence: CASGLVSGEGNYGYTF. CDR3 nucleotides: TGTGCTAGTGGTTTGGTATCTGGGGAGGGCAACTATGGCTACACCTTC.

The chain recombines TRBV29-1 with TRBJ1-1; TRBD1 matches at 10 bases. The CDR3 has 15 amino acids. The ends lost 1 base at V and 1 base at J; junction bases unmatched: 3. Germline loops: CDR1 SQVTM, CDR2 ANQGSEA. The CDR3, as DNA: TGCAGCGTTGAAGGATGGACAGGGGGGAACACTGAAGCTTTCTTT. Protein: CSVEGWTGGNTEAFF.

This clone was seen more than once but under ten times. The V and J genes are TRBV4-2 and TRBJ1-2; D is possibly TRBD1 (6 bases). In germline, CDR1 is LGHNA, CDR2 YNFKEQ. Trimming pared 1 base from V and 4 bases from J, leaving 10 bases between. This CDR3 is built from 14 residues. In nucleotides, the CDR3 is TGTGCCAGCAGCCAAGCAGGACAGCGCTATGGCTACACCTTC. Translation gives CASSQAGQRYGYTF.

The chain is built from TRBV3-1 (or the pseudogene TRBV3-2) and TRBJ2-7, with 8 bases matching TRBD2. V was clipped by 0 bases and J by 6 bases; unmatched bases: 4. Germline CDR1 reads LGHDT; CDR2 reads YNNKEL (reference sequence). The CDR3 covers 14 residues. The CDR3 DNA is TGTGCCAGCAGCCAAGATCCCAGCGGGGGCGAGCAGTACGTC. It translates to CASSQDPSGGEQYV.

The V call is TRBV2, the J call TRBJ2-3; TRBD2 agrees at 11 bases. This CDR3 is built from 17 residues. Germline values: CDR1 SNHLY, CDR2 FYNNEI. Trimming removed 7 bases from V and 2 bases from J; junction bases left unmatched: 11. The CDR3 here is CASKRLAGGGTTDTQYF. The CDR3 DNA sequence: TGTGCCAGCAAGCGTCTAGCGGGGGGTGGAACCACAGATACGCAGTATTTT.

CDR3 nucleotides: TGTGCCAGCAGTTACTTAACAGGGGGAACGGGCAATCAGCCCCAGCATTTT. Amino acids: CASSYLTGGTGNQPQHF. This chain connects TRBV6-2 or TRBV6-3 to TRBJ1-5, with TRBD1 identical over 8 bases. Germline V gene sequence: CDR1 MNHEY, CDR2 SVGEGT. V gave up 1 base and J gave up 2 bases; unmatched junction bases: 7. This CDR3 comprises 17 residues.

The chain is built from TRBV4-3 and TRBJ2-3, with D uncertain. V gave up 0 bases and J gave up 8 bases, with 9 bases separating them. Germline CDR1 LGHNA, CDR2 YSLEER. The CDR3 sequence is 13 residues long. CDR3: CASSQDRSGTQYF. The CDR3 DNA follows: TGCGCCAGCAGCCAAGATCGTTCGGGTACGCAGTATTTT.

This chain uses TRBV19 with TRBJ2-3, with D perhaps matching TRBD2 (5 bases). CDR1 and CDR2 (germline): LNHDA, SQIVND (reference sequence). V was trimmed by 1 base and J by 1 base, leaving 6 bases between them. This CDR3 is built from 14 residues. CDR3 amino acids: CASSIAGGTDTQYF. The CDR3 DNA reads TGTGCCAGTAGTATAGCCGGGGGCACAGATACGCAGTATTTT.

CDR3 loop: CASSFGLAGGKDTQYF. The CDR3 bases are TGTGCCAGCAGCTTCGGACTAGCGGGGGGTAAAGATACGCAGTATTTT. This chain links TRBV7-3 with TRBJ2-3; 14 bases are shared with TRBD2. CDR3 length: 16 residues. Germline values: CDR1 SGHTA, CDR2 FQGTGA. V was clipped by 3 bases and J by 5 bases; unmatched bases: 4.

This rearrangement joins TRBV7-6 to TRBJ1-1, with a tentative D call TRBD1 (5 bases). Germline CDR1 SGHVS, CDR2 FNYEAQ. This CDR3 has 16 amino acids. Trimming took 5 bases from V and 1 from J, leaving 17 bases between them. The CDR3 loop is CASSRWDLYSNTEAFF. Written as DNA, the CDR3 is TGTGCCAGCAGCAGATGGGACTTGTACTCGAACACTGAAGCTTTCTTT.

The chain recombines TRBV11-3 with TRBJ2-2; D ambiguous. V was pared by 0 bases and J by 7 bases, with 9 bases between. The CDR3 has 14 amino acids. Germline V gene lookup returns CDR1 SGHNT and CDR2 YENEEA. This CDR3 is CASSLDRSIGELFF. The CDR3 coding sequence is TGTGCCAGCAGCTTAGATAGATCGATCGGGGAGCTGTTTTTT.

V usage is TRBV5-8 and J usage is TRBJ1-5; 9 nucleotides agree with TRBD1. The CDR3 sequence is 15 residues long. Looked up from germline, CDR1 is SGHTS and CDR2 is YDEGEE. V gave up 0 bases and J gave up 4 bases; unmatched junction bases: 2. DNA for the CDR3: TGTGCCAGCAGCTTGGGGACAGGGGTTAATCAGCCCCAGCATTTT. Protein: CASSLGTGVNQPQHF.

The rearrangement links TRBV19 to TRBJ1-5, with TRBD1 matching 7 bases. V trimming: 8 bases; J trimming: 6 bases; junction bases outside the gene matches: 10. Germline V gene data show CDR1 as LNHDA and CDR2 as SQIVND (reference sequence). The CDR3 spans 14 residues. Written as DNA, the CDR3 is TGTGCCAGTCAAATAAGACAGGGCGCTCAGCCCCAGCATTTT. It is translated as CASQIRQGAQPQHF.

This clone was recorded once. This rearrangement joins TRBV3-1 (or the pseudogene TRBV3-2) to TRBJ2-5; 9 bases are a match to TRBD2. Trimming removed 4 bases from V and 1 base from J; junction bases left unmatched: 16. Germline V lookup: CDR1 LGHDT, CDR2 YNNKEL (reference sequence). This CDR3 comprises 19 residues. DNA for the CDR3: TGTGCCAGCAGCCCACCCGCAAGCGGGGGGCTTTCTATCCAAGAGACCCAGTACTTC. Protein sequence: CASSPPASGGLSIQETQYF.

The rearrangement links TRBV7-2 to TRBJ1-2, with D possibly being TRBD1 (5 bases). With 1 base removed from V and 7 bases from J, the gap between germline ends came to 13 bases. This CDR3 contains 14 residues. CDR1 SGHTA and CDR2 FQGNSA come from the germline V gene. CDR3 nucleotide sequence: TGTGCCAGCAGCTTAGGGGCAAGGGGTGGTGGCTACACCTTC. Its protein product is CASSLGARGGGYTF.

CDR3 sequence reads: CASSDLRSWESEAFF. The CDR3 coding sequence is TGTGCCAGCAGTGACTTAAGGAGCTGGGAGTCTGAAGCTTTCTTT. This chain connects TRBV6-4 to TRBJ1-1, with D hard to call. V was trimmed by 1 base and J by 6 bases, leaving 15 bases between them. CDR1 is MRHNA and CDR2 is SNTAGT in the germline V gene. This CDR3 region has 15 residues.

The V call is TRBV6-7, the J call TRBJ1-1, with D possibly matching TRBD1 (6 bases). TRBV6-7 belongs to the ORF category, with a function that is uncertain. The CDR3 consists of 13 residues. The CDR3 is CANSRDIRAEAFF. The CDR3 DNA sequence: TGTGCTAACAGCAGGGACATAAGGGCTGAAGCTTTCTTT.

The chain uses TRBV5-5 and TRBJ1-5, with D uncertain. Per germline, CDR1 SGHKS and CDR2 YYEKEE (reference sequence). The CDR3 totals 16 residues. The V gene lost 0 bases and the J gene lost 1 base, with 11 bases spanning the gap. The CDR3 here is CASSLEPGISNQPQHF. CDR3 nucleotides: TGTGCCAGCAGCTTGGAGCCGGGTATCAGCAATCAGCCCCAGCATTTT. The whole variable domain, filled in from reference TRBV5-5 and TRBJ1-5, reads DAGVTQSPTHLIKTRGQQVTLRCSPISGHKSVSWYQQVLGQGPQFIFQYYEKEERGRGNFPDRFSARQFPNYSSELNVNALLLGDSALYLCASSLEPGISNQPQHFGDGTRLSIL.